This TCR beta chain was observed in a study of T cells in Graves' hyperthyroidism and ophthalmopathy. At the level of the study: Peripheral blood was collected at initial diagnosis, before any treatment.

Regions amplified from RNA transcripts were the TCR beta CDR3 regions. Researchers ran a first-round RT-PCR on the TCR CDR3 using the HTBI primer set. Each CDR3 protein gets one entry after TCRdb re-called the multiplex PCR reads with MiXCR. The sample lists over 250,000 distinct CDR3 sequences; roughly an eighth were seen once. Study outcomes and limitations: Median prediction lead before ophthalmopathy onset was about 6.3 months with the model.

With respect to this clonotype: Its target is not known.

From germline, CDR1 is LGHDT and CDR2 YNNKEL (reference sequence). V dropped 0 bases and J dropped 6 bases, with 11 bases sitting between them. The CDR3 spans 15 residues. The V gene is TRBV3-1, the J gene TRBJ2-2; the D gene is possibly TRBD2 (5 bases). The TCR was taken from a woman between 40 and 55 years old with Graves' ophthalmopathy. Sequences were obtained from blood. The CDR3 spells CASSQEGLAAGELFF. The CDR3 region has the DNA TGTGCCAGCAGCCAAGAGGGCCTAGCTGCCGGGGAGCTGTTTTTT. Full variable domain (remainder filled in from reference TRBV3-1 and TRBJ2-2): DTAVSQTPKYLVTQMGNDKSIKCEQNLGHDTMYWYKQDSKKFLKIMFSYNNKELIINETVPNRFSPKSPDKAHLNLHINSLELGDSAVYFCASSQEGLAAGELFFGEGSRLTVL.